Below are 11 T cell receptor beta chains sequenced from a single sample in a study of blood T cell repertoires in COVID-19. Only in-frame clones appear in the TCRdb table, and some are missing; sequencing was by immunoSEQ multiplex PCR. The sample gives around 250,000 clones, approximately 88% of which show up once; around 3% is in the top ten. The specimen sequenced was PBMCs or T cells enriched from blood (not recorded which). These receptors were collected from a woman between 35 and 50 years old who had been exposed to COVID-19.

V usage is TRBV4-1 and J usage is TRBJ1-3, with 7 bases lining up with TRBD1. V lost 4 bases and J lost 2; bases outside the gene matches: 8. Germline CDR1 reads MGHRA; CDR2 reads YSYEKL. This CDR3 region has 16 residues. The CDR3: CASSPRQGVAGNTIYF. DNA of the CDR3: TGCGCCAGCAGCCCTCGACAGGGAGTAGCTGGAAACACCATATATTTT.

This clone has only a few counts. The rearrangement links TRBV7-9 to TRBJ1-5, with D possibly TRBD1 on 6 matching bases. CDR3 length: 13 residues. The germline V gene has CDR1 SEHNR and CDR2 FQNEAQ (reference sequence). V was pared by 5 bases and J by 6 bases, with 11 bases between. CDR3: CASSNTGRQPQHF. DNA of the CDR3: TGTGCCAGCAGCAATACAGGGCGTCAGCCCCAGCATTTT.

The chain couples TRBV5-6 to TRBJ2-1, with TRBD1 matching over 12 bases. Unmatched junction bases numbered 15, after V lost 4 bases and J lost 16 bases. In germline, CDR1 is SGHDT, CDR2 YYEEEE. The CDR3 spans 15 residues. This CDR3 reads CASSTGTGGVGPVFF. CDR3 DNA sequence: TGTGCCAGCAGCACAGGGACAGGGGGCGTCGGCCCGGTATTCTTC.

The chain uses TRBV30 and TRBJ2-1, with a possible D match to TRBD1 (5 bases). CDR3 length: 13 residues. Germline V lookup: CDR1 GTSNPN, CDR2 SVGIG (reference sequence). The V end was cut by 0 bases, the J end by 7 bases, with 10 bases between. The CDR3 nucleotides read TGTGCCTGGAGTGTAGACAGTTCGAATGAGCAGTTCTTC. Protein sequence: CAWSVDSSNEQFF.

The table lists this clone with a count of one. The chain is built from TRBV29-1 and TRBJ1-2; TRBD1 might be the D (6 bases). V lost 2 bases to trimming and J lost 8 bases, with 15 bases between them. Germline lookup yields CDR1 SQVTM and CDR2 ANQGSEA. This CDR3 comprises 13 residues. The CDR3 sequence: CSVEKGLTGGYTF. CDR3 DNA: TGCAGCGTTGAAAAGGGCCTCACAGGGGGCTACACCTTC.

The CDR3 DNA follows: TGTGCCAGCAGCGTAGGTCGCGGCCGCGGGTATTCGGGCTACACCTTC. Its translation: CASSVGRGRGYSGYTF. The rearrangement links TRBV9 to TRBJ1-2; the D is unclear. This CDR3 spans 16 amino acids. V was cut by 0 bases and J by 8 bases, with 20 bases left in between. Germline CDR1 SGDLS, CDR2 YYNGEE.

The chain carries TRBV5-4 and TRBJ2-1; D call uncertain. CDR1 SGHNT and CDR2 YYREEE come from the germline V gene (reference sequence). The CDR3 consists of 12 residues. The V end was cut by 2 bases, the J end by 9 bases, with 9 bases between. CDR3 coding DNA: TGTGCCAGCAGCTTACTGGCTAGTGAGCAGTTCTTC. Translating it yields CASSLLASEQFF.

V gene TRBV6-2 or TRBV6-3 combines with J gene TRBJ1-2; D is possibly TRBD1 (5 bases). The CDR3 runs to 16 residues. Per germline, CDR1 MNHEY and CDR2 SVGEGT. Trimming cost V 6 bases and J 4 bases, with 21 bases left between them. In DNA, the CDR3 is TGTGCCAGCAGCCACCCCCGGACAAGGGTTCCCTATGGCTACACCTTC. Protein product: CASSHPRTRVPYGYTF.

The genes are TRBV9 and TRBJ2-1; 8 bases are a match to TRBD2. Unmatched junction bases numbered 10, after V lost 2 bases and J lost 9 bases. This CDR3 spans 15 amino acids. Looked up from germline, CDR1 is SGDLS and CDR2 is YYNGEE. CDR3 in amino acids: CASSVKAGGMGEQFF. The CDR3, as DNA: TGTGCCAGCAGCGTCAAGGCGGGAGGAATGGGTGAGCAGTTCTTC.

The V gene is TRBV7-9, the J gene TRBJ1-2, with 8 positions matching TRBD1. The CDR3 extends over 14 amino acids. J lost 4 bases, V lost 1 base, and 2 bases had no gene match. Looked up from germline, CDR1 is SEHNR and CDR2 is FQNEAQ (reference sequence). For the CDR3, the DNA is TGTGCCAGCAGCTTAGGCGACAGGGGCTATGGCTACACCTTC. Translating gives CASSLGDRGYGYTF.

The chain uses TRBV7-9 and TRBJ2-1; the match to TRBD2 covers 8 bases. Germline CDR1 reads SEHNR; CDR2 reads FQNEAQ (reference sequence). This CDR3 is built from 15 residues. Losses at the gene ends were 3 bases for V and 6 bases for J; bases not matched to a gene: 7. DNA of the CDR3: TGTGCCAGCAGCTTTGGATCGGGGGGGTTCAATGAGCAGTTCTTC. This gives the protein CASSFGSGGFNEQFF.